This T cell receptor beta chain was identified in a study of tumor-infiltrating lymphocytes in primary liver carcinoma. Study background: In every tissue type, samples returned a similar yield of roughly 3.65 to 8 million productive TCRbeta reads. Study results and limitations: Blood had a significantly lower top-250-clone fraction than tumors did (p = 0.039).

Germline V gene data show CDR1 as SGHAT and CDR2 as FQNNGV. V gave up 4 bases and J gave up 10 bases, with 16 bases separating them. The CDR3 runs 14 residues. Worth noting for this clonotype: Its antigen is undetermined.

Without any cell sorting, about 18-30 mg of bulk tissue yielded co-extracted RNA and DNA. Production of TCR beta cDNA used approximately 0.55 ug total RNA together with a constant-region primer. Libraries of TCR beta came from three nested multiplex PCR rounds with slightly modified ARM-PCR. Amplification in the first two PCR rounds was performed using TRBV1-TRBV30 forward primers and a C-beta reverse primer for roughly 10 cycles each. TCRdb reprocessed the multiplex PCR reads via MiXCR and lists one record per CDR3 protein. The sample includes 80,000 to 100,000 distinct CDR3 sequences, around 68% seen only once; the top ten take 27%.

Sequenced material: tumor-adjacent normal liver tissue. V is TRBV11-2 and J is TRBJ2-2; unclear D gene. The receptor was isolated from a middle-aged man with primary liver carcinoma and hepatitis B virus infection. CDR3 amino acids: CASSSRNYEEELFF. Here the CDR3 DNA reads TGTGCCAGCAGCTCAAGGAACTACGAGGAGGAGCTGTTTTTT.